Following are 27 T cell receptor beta chains from one sample sequenced in a study of CD8 T cells in ankylosing spondylitis. TCRdb processed the 5' RACE reads anew with MiXCR; each CDR3 protein has one entry. In the table there are 150,000 to 200,000 distinct CDR3 sequences, over 10% of which are singletons. The sequenced material came from blood, either unsorted or a sorted T cell fraction (not recorded which). These receptors originate from a female donor with ankylosing spondylitis or in good health (not recorded which).

This clonotype was seen ten or more times. This chain uses TRBV13 with TRBJ2-2; TRBD2 might be the D (6 bases). This CDR3 region has 13 residues. V was clipped by 6 bases and J by 4 bases, with 9 bases between them. Per the germline V gene, CDR1 is PRHDT and CDR2 is FYEKMQ (reference sequence). The CDR3 sequence is CASSPGVTGELFF. The CDR3 DNA is TGTGCCAGCAGTCCGGGGGTCACCGGGGAGCTGTTTTTT.

This sequence joins TRBV23-1 and TRBJ1-5, with D perhaps TRBD1 (6 bases). TRBV23-1 is identified as an open reading frame with a role that is uncertain. This CDR3 contains 19 residues. Trimming took 2 bases from V and 0 from J, leaving 20 bases between them. The DNA of the CDR3 is TGCGCCAGCAGTCAAGTCTGTGGTTCGGGGGCATATAGCAATCAGCCCCAGCATTTT. Protein product: CASSQVCGSGAYSNQPQHF.

This clonotype appeared many times. J is TRBJ2-7 and V is TRBV10-3, with D maybe TRBD1 (6 bases). Trimming removed 3 bases from V and 5 bases from J, with 23 bases in between. CDR1 is ENHRY and CDR2 is SYGVKD in the germline V gene. This CDR3 has 17 residues. The CDR3 nucleotides read TGTGCCATCAGTGATCGGTCAGGGGCCCAGGGGAGCCACGAGCAGTACTTC. Translation gives CAISDRSGAQGSHEQYF.

This clonotype occurred many times. The rearrangement uses TRBV5-1 and TRBJ1-1; possibly TRBD1 for D (6 bases). Germline lookup yields CDR1 SGHRS and CDR2 YFSETQ. Trimming left V 5 bases short and J 5 bases short, with 10 bases between. This CDR3 has 12 amino acids. CDR3 nucleotides: TGCGCCAGCAGTACAGGGCGGACTGAAGCTTTCTTT. Amino acid sequence: CASSTGRTEAFF.

This clonotype has a handful of counts. The J gene is TRBJ2-1, the V gene TRBV7-3; tentatively, D is TRBD2 (6 bases). V lost 3 bases to trimming and J lost 9 bases, with 9 bases between them. The CDR3 is made up of 12 amino acids. Germline lookup yields CDR1 SGHTA and CDR2 FQGTGA. The CDR3 sequence: CASSFQGGEQFF. CDR3 sequence (DNA): TGTGCCAGCAGCTTCCAGGGAGGTGAGCAGTTCTTC. The whole variable domain, remainder taken from reference TRBV7-3 and TRBJ2-1, is GAGVSQTPSNKVTEKGKYVELRCDPISGHTALYWYRQSLGQGPEFLIYFQGTGAADDSGLPNDRFFAVRPEGSVSTLKIQRTERGDSAVYLCASSFQGGEQFFGPGTRLTVL.

This clonotype appeared a single time. This may arise from a read error, as a much more abundant clone is one base away. This chain connects TRBV12-3 or TRBV12-4 to TRBJ2-1, with 8 bases fitting TRBD2. The CDR3 runs to 15 residues. The CDR3 is CASSPGLASYNEHFF. In nucleotides, the CDR3 is TGTGCCAGCAGTCCTGGACTAGCTTCCTACAATGAGCACTTCTTC.

This clonotype was picked up many times. One junction end disagrees with the germline gene, perhaps due to a read error. The DNA for the CDR3 is TGTGCCAGCAGGGAACTAGCGGGGGCAATCTTC. Its translation is CASRELAGAIF. J is TRBJ2-5 and V is TRBV6-1; 11 bases line up with TRBD2. The germline V gene has CDR1 MNHNS and CDR2 SASEGT. CDR3 length equals 11 residues.

The chain carries TRBV20-1 and TRBJ1-2; 8 nucleotides match TRBD1. The CDR3 is 13 residues long. Trimming removed 0 bases from V and 6 bases from J; junction bases left unmatched: 3. Germline loops: CDR1 DFQATT, CDR2 SNEGSKA (reference sequence). In nucleotides, the CDR3 is TGCAGTGCTAGAGAGGGCAGGGGGCATGGCTACACCTTC. Translating it yields CSAREGRGHGYTF.

Ten or more counts support this clonotype. This rearrangement joins TRBV12-3 or TRBV12-4 to TRBJ1-2, with 8 bases identical to TRBD1. V lost 1 base and J lost 1; bases outside the gene matches: 8. This CDR3 spans 17 amino acids. The DNA for the CDR3 is TGTGCCAGCAGTTTAGGGGCAGGGGGCCTCCTTAACTATGGCTACACCTTC. It yields the protein CASSLGAGGLLNYGYTF.

Many counts were recorded for this clonotype. The rearrangement joins TRBV10-3 to TRBJ2-2; 10 bases align to TRBD2. CDR3 length equals 16 residues. Looked up from germline, CDR1 is ENHRY and CDR2 is SYGVKD. V gave up 6 bases and J gave up 7 bases; unmatched junction bases: 11. Here the CDR3 reads CAIRPRAGGPDGELFF. For the CDR3, the DNA is TGTGCCATCAGGCCTCGAGCGGGAGGGCCTGACGGGGAGCTGTTTTTT.

This chain joins TRBV30 and TRBJ1-5, with a possible D match to TRBD1 (6 bases). Trimming removed 3 bases at V and 3 bases at J, with 9 bases between. Germline lookup yields CDR1 GTSNPN and CDR2 SVGIG (reference sequence). The CDR3 covers 13 residues. The DNA of the CDR3 is TGTGCCTGGAGAGGGGGTGACAATCAGCCCCAGCATTTT. Protein: CAWRGGDNQPQHF.

This clonotype was seen a handful of times. This chain joins TRBV15 and TRBJ2-7, with TRBD2 identical over 7 bases. Germline CDR1 is LNHNV and CDR2 is YYDKDF (reference sequence). The CDR3 totals 15 residues. J was trimmed by 4 bases and V by 1 base; bases with no gene match: 7. CDR3 loop: CATSRGQGGPYEQYF. The CDR3 DNA is TGTGCCACCAGCAGAGGTCAGGGAGGGCCTTACGAGCAGTACTTC.

This clonotype was picked up a small number of times. The chain employs TRBV15 and TRBJ2-3; D is tentatively TRBD1 or TRBD2 (5 bases each). The germline V gene encodes CDR1 LNHNV and CDR2 YYDKDF (reference sequence). CDR3 length equals 17 residues. Trimming took 0 bases from V and 2 from J, leaving 15 bases between them. The CDR3 reads CATSRDLRADTTDTQYF. DNA of the CDR3: TGTGCCACCAGCAGAGATCTGCGGGCGGACACCACAGATACGCAGTATTTT. The complete variable domain, with remaining parts taken from reference TRBV15 and TRBJ2-3, reads DAMVIQNPRYQVTQFGKPVTLSCSQTLNHNVMYWYQQKSSQAPKLLFHYYDKDFNNEADTPDNFQSRRPNTSFCFLDIRSPGLGDTAMYLCATSRDLRADTTDTQYFGPGTRLTVL.

A word on this clonotype: Its ends do not fully match the called genes, so a read error is possible. V is TRBV20-1 and J is TRBJ2-6; the D is unclear. This CDR3 is built from 17 residues. CDR1 DFQATT and CDR2 SNEGSKA come from the germline V gene (reference sequence). CDR3 bases: TGCTGTGCCCCCGATAGCCCCGAGGTCTCTGGGGCCAACGTCCTGACTTTC. Its translation is CCAPDSPEVSGANVLTF.

A few counts support this clonotype. The chain links TRBV2 to TRBJ2-3; 8 positions agree with TRBD1. V shed 0 bases and J 5 bases; nucleotides not matched to a gene: 4. The CDR3 runs 15 residues. Germline loops: CDR1 SNHLY, CDR2 FYNNEI. The CDR3 DNA is TGTGCCAGCAGTGAAGCCCAGGGGGCTCAAGATACGCAGTATTTT. Translation gives CASSEAQGAQDTQYF.

This chain links TRBV6-2 or TRBV6-3 with TRBJ2-3; TRBD2 might be the D (6 bases). CDR3 size: 15 residues. Germline V lookup: CDR1 MNHEY, CDR2 SVGEGT. Trimming took off 2 bases at V and 7 bases at J, with 16 bases between the two ends. Written as DNA, the CDR3 is TGTGCCAGCAGTTACGGAGGGTCTTGGACGAATACGCAGTATTTT. Protein: CASSYGGSWTNTQYF.

This clonotype was seen ten or more times. J is TRBJ2-2 and V is TRBV6-2 or TRBV6-3; 7 positions match TRBD2. The germline CDR1 and CDR2 sequences are MNHEY and SVGEGT. This CDR3 spans 18 amino acids. V lost 0 bases, J lost 1 base, and 8 bases stayed unmatched. CDR3 residues: CASSYSFARERNTGELFF. In nucleotides, the CDR3 is TGTGCCAGCAGTTACTCGTTCGCGCGGGAGAGGAACACCGGGGAGCTGTTTTTT.

The J gene is TRBJ2-3, the V gene TRBV5-1; D is perhaps TRBD1 (6 bases). Trimming stripped 5 bases from V and 4 bases from J, with 17 bases between. The germline V gene encodes CDR1 SGHRS and CDR2 YFSETQ. The CDR3 is 15 amino acids. CDR3 in DNA: TGCGCCAGCAGGGACCTATTCAGGGGTTCAGATACGCAGTATTTT. Translated, it gives CASRDLFRGSDTQYF. The whole variable domain, remainder taken from reference TRBV5-1 and TRBJ2-3, is KAGVTQTPRYLIKTRGQQVTLSCSPISGHRSVSWYQQTPGQGLQFLFEYFSETQRNKGNFPGRFSGRQFSNSRSEMNVSTLELGDSALYLCASRDLFRGSDTQYFGPGTRLTVL.

A remark on this clonotype: A much larger clone is a single base away; this may be a read error. The chain links TRBV28 to TRBJ1-4, with D maybe TRBD1 (5 bases). The CDR3 contains 14 residues. Germline CDR1 and CDR2: MDHEN and SYDVKM. CDR3 protein: CASIQSGDGEILFF. CDR3 in DNA: TGTGCCAGCATCCAATCGGGGGATGGTGAAATACTGTTTTTT.

In this sample, this clonotype turned up a few times. V is TRBV20-1 and J is TRBJ1-6; tentative D call: TRBD1 (5 bases). Germline V gene data show CDR1 as DFQATT and CDR2 as SNEGSKA (reference sequence). V dropped 6 bases and J dropped 10 bases, with 13 bases sitting between them. CDR3 length equals 12 residues. The CDR3 nucleotides are TGCAGTGCGCCGGGGGGGGGATCACCCCTCCACTTT. Translating it yields CSAPGGGSPLHF.

In this sample, this clonotype turned up a few times. V gene TRBV6-5 combines with J gene TRBJ1-2; D remains ambiguous. The CDR3 length is 12 residues. Trimming removed 6 bases from V and 5 bases from J, with 10 bases in between. Germline values: CDR1 MNHEY, CDR2 SVGAGI. CDR3 nucleotide sequence: TGTGCCAGCAGGCCGAGGCAATATGGCTACACCTTC. This gives the protein CASRPRQYGYTF.

On this clonotype itself: Possible read error: a much larger clone is one base away. The DNA for the CDR3 is TGTGCCAGCAGTTTAGAGAGGAACGAGCAGTACTTC. Protein: CASSLERNEQYF. This sequence joins TRBV12-3 or TRBV12-4 and TRBJ2-7; D remains ambiguous. The CDR3 is 12 residues long. Trimming shortened V by 1 base and J by 5 bases, and 6 bases separated the two germline ends.

This clonotype was observed at least ten times. V is TRBV7-2 and J is TRBJ2-1; no clear D. Trimming took off 0 bases at V and 13 bases at J, with 10 bases between the two ends. The CDR3 sequence is 12 residues long. From germline, CDR1 is SGHTA and CDR2 FQGNSA. DNA of the CDR3: TGTGCCAGCAGCTTAGCTTCGGAAGATCAGTTCTTC. Its translation: CASSLASEDQFF. Drawing the rest from reference TRBV7-2 and TRBJ2-1, the complete variable domain is GAGVSQSPSNKVTEKGKDVELRCDPISGHTALYWYRQSLGQGLEFLIYFQGNSAPDKSGLPSDRFSAERTGGSVSTLTIQRTQQEDSAVYLCASSLASEDQFFGPGTRLTVL.

In its sample, this clonotype was seen a few times. This chain joins TRBV27 and TRBJ2-1; TRBD2 aligns across 8 bases. V gave up 2 bases and J gave up 2 bases; unmatched junction bases: 2. This CDR3 is built from 15 residues. The germline V gene has CDR1 MNHEY and CDR2 SMNVEV (reference sequence). In DNA form, the CDR3 reads TGTGCCAGCAGTTTAGCGGGAGGCCCCTACAATGAGCAGTTCTTC. Translated, it gives CASSLAGGPYNEQFF.

This chain links TRBV15 with TRBJ2-7; D is possibly TRBD2 (5 bases). V lost 0 bases and J lost 5, with 14 bases in between. Germline CDR1 is LNHNV and CDR2 is YYDKDF (reference sequence). The CDR3 has 15 residues. This CDR3 reads CATSRDIVGVHEQYF. DNA for the CDR3: TGTGCCACCAGCAGAGATATTGTGGGAGTGCACGAGCAGTACTTC.

This clonotype was counted at least ten times. The chain recombines TRBV6-5 with TRBJ2-7; D may be TRBD1 (6 bases). V dropped 0 bases and J dropped 6 bases, with 18 bases sitting between them. Germline CDR1 reads MNHEY; CDR2 reads SVGAGI. CDR3 length: 16 amino acids. CDR3: CASSYSITGATGEQYF. CDR3 in DNA: TGTGCCAGCAGTTACTCGATTACCGGGGCGACAGGCGAGCAGTACTTC.

This clonotype was seen repeatedly, ten times or more. This chain uses TRBV7-2 with TRBJ2-1; D is uncertain. The CDR3 runs to 11 residues. Germline CDR1 reads SGHTA; CDR2 reads FQGNSA. The V end was cut by 4 bases, the J end by 10 bases, with 8 bases between. CDR3 in DNA: TGTGCCAGCAGCTCGTACCACGAGCAGTTCTTC. Encoded protein: CASSSYHEQFF.